These 20 T cell receptor beta chains share one sample of origin, sequenced in a study of T-cell reconstitution after alpha-beta-depleted transplantation in children. As it was prepared, the TCRbeta library received unique molecular identifiers. TCRdb passed the PCR reads through MiXCR, listing each CDR3 protein once. Counted here are about 500,000 distinct CDR3 sequences, less than 35% occurring once; the ten biggest clones make up approximately 2.3%. Sequenced material: PBMCs from the stem cell graft donor, taken from the stem cell graft. These receptors were obtained from a human donor who donated a stem cell graft to a child with aplastic anemia.

This clonotype has a handful of counts. As DNA, the CDR3 is TGTGCCAGCAGCCCTCTTCACCTCAATGAGCAGTTCTTC. This gives the protein CASSPLHLNEQFF. The chain links TRBV7-2 to TRBJ2-1; no firm D call. CDR1 is SGHTA and CDR2 is FQGNSA in the germline V gene. This CDR3 spans 13 amino acids. The V end was cut by 5 bases, the J end by 6 bases, with 11 bases between. Filled out from reference TRBV7-2 and TRBJ2-1, the complete variable domain reads GAGVSQSPSNKVTEKGKDVELRCDPISGHTALYWYRQSLGQGLEFLIYFQGNSAPDKSGLPSDRFSAERTGGSVSTLTIQRTQQEDSAVYLCASSPLHLNEQFFGPGTRLTVL.

This clonotype has more than one count but fewer than ten. CDR3 amino acids: CSVDLGSGYEQYF. Here the CDR3 DNA reads TGCAGCGTTGATCTAGGGAGTGGGTACGAGCAGTACTTC. The rearrangement links TRBV29-1 to TRBJ2-7; D possibly corresponds to TRBD2 (5 bases). The CDR3 consists of 13 residues. Per the germline V gene, CDR1 is SQVTM and CDR2 is ANQGSEA. The V end was cut by 3 bases, the J end by 4 bases, with 13 bases between.

In regard to this clonotype: A read error may explain this, as a much larger clone is one base away. CDR3 in amino acids: CPSSLLEADEQFF. As DNA, the CDR3 is TGTCCCAGCAGCTTGCTTGAGGCCGATGAGCAGTTCTTC. The V and J genes are TRBV5-6 and TRBJ2-1; D is unresolved. Per germline, CDR1 SGHDT and CDR2 YYEEEE. The CDR3 loop spans 13 amino acids.

This clonotype appeared a few times. This rearrangement joins TRBV11-2 to TRBJ2-1, with D maybe TRBD2 (5 bases). V was shortened by 4 bases and J by 5 bases, with 24 bases between the two germline ends. This CDR3 has 18 amino acids. Per the germline V gene, CDR1 is SGHAT and CDR2 is FQNNGV. The CDR3 here is CASSYSYRTGMRNNEQFF. Here the CDR3 DNA reads TGTGCCAGCAGCTACTCCTACCGGACCGGGATGAGGAACAATGAGCAGTTCTTC. Looking up the rest from reference TRBV11-2 and TRBJ2-1 gives the full variable domain: EAGVAQSPRYKIIEKRQSVAFWCNPISGHATLYWYQQILGQGPKLLIQFQNNGVVDDSQLPKDRFSAERLKGVDSTLKIQPAKLEDSAVYLCASSYSYRTGMRNNEQFFGPGTRLTVL.

This chain uses TRBV5-1 with TRBJ2-5; D is unclear. This CDR3 has 12 amino acids. CDR1 SGHRS and CDR2 YFSETQ come from the germline V gene. Trimming removed 4 bases from V and 6 bases from J, with 10 bases in between. CDR3: CASSRDRQTQYF. CDR3 bases: TGCGCCAGCAGCCGAGATCGACAGACCCAGTACTTC.

This clonotype was seen only once. This chain joins TRBV18 and TRBJ2-3; perhaps TRBD2 as D (6 bases). CDR1 KGHSH and CDR2 LQKENI come from the germline V gene. Trimming shortened V by 3 bases and J by 5 bases, and 18 bases separated the two germline ends. The CDR3 spans 16 residues. As DNA, the CDR3 is TGTGCCAGCTCACCCTTAGCGGCTACCGTAAAAGATACGCAGTATTTT. It is translated as CASSPLAATVKDTQYF.

The rearrangement joins TRBV18 to TRBJ2-1; TRBD2 agrees at 8 bases. CDR1 is KGHSH and CDR2 is LQKENI in the germline V gene. After removal of 5 bases from V and 8 bases from J, the junction contained 8 bases not matched to a gene. This CDR3 comprises 14 residues. The CDR3 here is CASSYSGKMYEQFF. The DNA of the CDR3 is TGTGCCAGCTCATATAGCGGGAAGATGTATGAGCAGTTCTTC.

This clonotype came up a few times. This sequence joins TRBV29-1 and TRBJ2-5; the match to TRBD1 covers 7 bases. V trimming: 6 bases; J trimming: 2 bases; junction bases outside the gene matches: 12. The CDR3 runs 15 residues. Per germline, CDR1 SQVTM and CDR2 ANQGSEA. CDR3 bases: TGCAGCGTCATACGCAGGGGGATTCAACAAGAGACCCAGTACTTC. Protein: CSVIRRGIQQETQYF.

This clonotype was detected a few times. The rearrangement joins TRBV20-1 to TRBJ1-6; maybe TRBD1 (6 bases). V lost 6 bases and J lost 7, with 13 bases in between. The CDR3 loop spans 13 amino acids. CDR1 and CDR2 from the germline V gene are DFQATT and SNEGSKA (reference sequence). The CDR3 DNA sequence: TGCAGTGCGCATACAGGGCTAAATTCACCCCTCCACTTT. Translated, it gives CSAHTGLNSPLHF.

V usage is TRBV7-2 and J usage is TRBJ1-1; D is uncertain. Trimming shortened V by 1 base and J by 1 base, and 7 bases separated the two germline ends. The germline V gene has CDR1 SGHTA and CDR2 FQGNSA. The length of the CDR3 is 14 residues. CDR3 DNA sequence: TGTGCCAGCAGCTTAGGCTCTTCGAACACTGAAGCTTTCTTT. Its translation: CASSLGSSNTEAFF.

This chain uses TRBV4-1 with TRBJ2-1; 8 bases agree with TRBD2. V lost 6 bases, J lost 6 bases, and 16 bases stayed unmatched. Germline CDR1 MGHRA, CDR2 YSYEKL. This CDR3 is built from 17 residues. DNA of the CDR3: TGCGCCAGCAGAGACCCCCTGAGCGGGAGCAACTTCAATGAGCAGTTCTTC. Its translation is CASRDPLSGSNFNEQFF.

This clonotype was detected many times. The gene calls are TRBV20-1 and TRBJ2-7, with a weak D call TRBD2 (6 bases). CDR1 is DFQATT and CDR2 is SNEGSKA in the germline V gene (reference sequence). Trimming shortened V by 2 bases and J by 3 bases, and 11 bases separated the two germline ends. The CDR3 is made up of 13 amino acids. The CDR3 coding sequence is TGCAGTGCTAGACCTGGGGGGAACTACGAGCAGTACTTC. Translated, it gives CSARPGGNYEQYF.

This clonotype was observed a few times. The chain employs TRBV12-3 or TRBV12-4 and TRBJ2-1, with D unresolved. The CDR3 is 13 residues long. CDR3 protein: CSTRRSTANEQFF. CDR3 bases: TGTTCAACCCGTCGGAGTACGGCGAATGAGCAGTTCTTC.

The gene calls are TRBV15 and TRBJ2-1, with D perhaps TRBD2 (7 bases). The CDR3 loop spans 16 amino acids. From germline, CDR1 is LNHNV and CDR2 YYDKDF (reference sequence). V was cut by 3 bases and J by 7 bases, with 19 bases left in between. CDR3 DNA sequence: TGTGCCACCAGCAGGGAGTGGCTTGAGGGGGGGAATGAGCAGTTCTTC. Residues: CATSREWLEGGNEQFF.

The V call is TRBV7-8, the J call TRBJ2-1, with TRBD2 matching 7 bases. Germline CDR1 is SGHVS and CDR2 is FQNEAQ. After removal of 5 bases from V and 0 bases from J, the junction contained 16 bases not matched to a gene. This CDR3 is built from 19 residues. The CDR3 region is CASSQELAAPKSSYNEQFF. The CDR3 DNA sequence: TGTGCCAGCAGCCAGGAGCTAGCGGCCCCGAAAAGCTCCTACAATGAGCAGTTCTTC.

The chain recombines TRBV6-2 or TRBV6-3 with TRBJ2-7; 9 nucleotides agree with TRBD1. The germline CDR1 and CDR2 sequences are MNHEY and SVGEGT. The CDR3 covers 14 residues. The trim removed 6 bases at V and 6 bases at J, leaving 9 bases unmatched. This chain's CDR3 is CASRQAGQGGEQYV. CDR3 in DNA: TGTGCCAGCAGGCAAGCGGGACAGGGCGGCGAGCAGTACGTC.

The chain uses TRBV7-2 and TRBJ1-6, with D perhaps matching TRBD1 (5 bases). The V end was cut by 3 bases, the J end by 6 bases, with 12 bases between. The CDR3 spans 15 residues. Germline values: CDR1 SGHTA, CDR2 FQGNSA. DNA for the CDR3: TGTGCCAGCAGCTTGGGACCGCCGCCTAATTCACCCCTCCACTTT. Its protein product is CASSLGPPPNSPLHF. Looking up the rest from reference TRBV7-2 and TRBJ1-6 gives the full variable domain: GAGVSQSPSNKVTEKGKDVELRCDPISGHTALYWYRQSLGQGLEFLIYFQGNSAPDKSGLPSDRFSAERTGGSVSTLTIQRTQQEDSAVYLCASSLGPPPNSPLHFGNGTRLTVT.

This clonotype was counted a few times. CDR3: CASSPGTTHEKLFF. In nucleotides, the CDR3 is TGTGCCAGCTCACCAGGGACGACCCATGAAAAACTGTTTTTT. The chain couples TRBV18 to TRBJ1-4; weak D call: TRBD1 (5 bases). Trimming left V 2 bases short and J 6 bases short, with 10 bases between. The length of the CDR3 is 14 residues. The germline gives CDR1 KGHSH, CDR2 LQKENI.

V and J are TRBV7-9 and TRBJ2-1; D is undetermined. Germline V gene sequence: CDR1 SEHNR, CDR2 FQNEAQ (reference sequence). The CDR3 is made up of 12 amino acids. Trimming stripped 2 bases from V and 6 bases from J, with 5 bases between. CDR3 protein: CASSLRVNEQFF. As DNA, the CDR3 is TGTGCCAGCAGCTTACGGGTCAATGAGCAGTTCTTC.

The chain couples TRBV29-1 to TRBJ2-7; 7 positions agree with TRBD2. This CDR3 region has 14 residues. Germline V gene lookup returns CDR1 SQVTM and CDR2 ANQGSEA. V shed 4 bases, J shed 4 bases, and the junction held 10 bases outside the gene matches. Written as DNA, the CDR3 is TGCAGCGTTGCTAACCTAGCGGAACCATACGAGCAGTACTTC. This codes for CSVANLAEPYEQYF.